This is a list of T cell receptor beta chains from one sample in a study of OX40 agonist ivuxolimab in advanced cancers. Assay: immunoSEQ multiplex PCR; the TCRdb copy retains only in-frame clones and omits some. The sample lists approximately 70,000 clones; about four fifths were seen once. The sequencing used CD4+ or CD8+ T cells sorted from blood, collected in a trial of the OX40 agonist ivuxolimab. These TCRs come from an adult with an advanced solid tumor such as melanoma, head and neck, liver or kidney cancer. Each CDR3 is given with its conserved first and last residue. The order of the fields is J gene, clone size, V gene, CDR3 length, D gene, CDR3 DNA, CDR3 protein. D genes are given only for firm matches. Clone size is given for some rows only: seen once, a few or many times, or a class if the clone is expanded.

TRBJ1-4 | - | TRBV18 | 12 | - | TGTGCCAGCTCACCGGAGAGGACGGGACTGTTTTTT | CASSPERTGLFF
TRBJ2-7 | - | TRBV12-5 | 16 | TRBD2 | TGTGCTAGTGCCCCTTCTGGACTAGCGGGAGTGAGGGAGCAGTACTTC | CASAPSGLAGVREQYF
TRBJ1-4 | - | TRBV18 | 13 | - | TGTGCCAGCTCACCGGCGGGGAATGAAAAACTGTTTTTT | CASSPAGNEKLFF
TRBJ1-4 | - | TRBV23-1 | 14 | TRBD1 | TGCGCCAGCAGTAGGCCGGGACAGGGGGAAAAACTGTTTTTT | CASSRPGQGEKLFF
TRBJ2-2 | - | TRBV14 | 18 | TRBD1 | TGTGCCAGCAGCCAACGTCGAGGGTCAGGGGGCGGCAACGGGGAGCTGTTTTTT | CASSQRRGSGGGNGELFF
TRBJ2-2 | - | TRBV28 | 14 | - | TGTGCCAGCAGTTTGATACGGCCAACCGGGGAGCTGTTTTTT | CASSLIRPTGELFF
TRBJ2-2 | - | TRBV2 | 16 | TRBD2 | TGTGCCAGCAGTGAGGTTGGCGGGGGGGCCACCGGGGAGCTGTTTTTT | CASSEVGGGATGELFF
TRBJ2-1 | - | TRBV4-1 | 14 | - | TGCGCCAGCAGCCAAGATTCCGTAGGAGATGAGCAGTTCTTC | CASSQDSVGDEQFF
TRBJ1-5 | - | TRBV4-3 | 15 | TRBD1 | TGCGCCAGCAGCCACTCCCACAGGGGTGGCCAGCCCCAGCATTTT | CASSHSHRGGQPQHF
TRBJ2-1 | - | TRBV18 | 17 | TRBD1 | TGTGCCAGCTCACCATCGGGACAGCGAAGCTCCTACAATGAGCAGTTCTTC | CASSPSGQRSSYNEQFF
TRBJ1-3 | - | TRBV6-1 | 14 | - | TGTGCCAGCAGTGATACTCTCTCTGGAAACACCATATATTTT | CASSDTLSGNTIYF
TRBJ2-2 | - | TRBV11-2 | 14 | - | TGTGCCAGCAGCTTATTCCAGAACACCGGGGAGCTGTTTTTT | CASSLFQNTGELFF
TRBJ2-1 | - | TRBV7-9 | 13 | - | TGTGCCAGCAGCTTATCCCAGCCCGGTGAGCAGTTCTTC | CASSLSQPGEQFF
TRBJ2-6 | - | TRBV5-1 | 15 | - | TGCGCCAGCAGCTTGTCCTCTACTGGGGCCAACGTCCTGACTTTC | CASSLSSTGANVLTF
TRBJ1-1 | - | TRBV5-5 | 15 | - | TGTGCCAGCAGCTTAGGTGATTTCGCTGGGACTGAAGCTTTCTTT | CASSLGDFAGTEAFF
TRBJ2-3 | once | TRBV18 | 14 | - | TGTGCCAGCTCACCACCTGGGGTCCCTGGGACGCAGTATTTT | CASSPPGVPGTQYF
TRBJ2-5 | - | TRBV5-1 | 14 | - | TGCGCCAGCAGCTTGGGACGGAGTTCAGAGACCCAGTACTTC | CASSLGRSSETQYF
TRBJ1-5 | - | TRBV6-5 | 15 | TRBD1 | TGTGCCAGCAGTGCGTACAGGGGGCAAAGTCAGCCCCAGCATTTT | CASSAYRGQSQPQHF
TRBJ1-1 | - | TRBV29-1 | 14 | - | TGCAGCGTTGAATCCGGGGGAGGGCCCACTGAAGCTTTCTTT | CSVESGGGPTEAFF
TRBJ2-3 | - | TRBV9 | 14 | - | TGTGCCAGCAGCGAGTCCGGGAGCACAGATACGCAGTATTTT | CASSESGSTDTQYF
TRBJ1-5 | - | TRBV7-2 | 16 | TRBD1 | TGTGCCAGCAGCTTAGCGGGACAGGGAGGGAGTCAGCCCCAGCATTTT | CASSLAGQGGSQPQHF
TRBJ2-4 | - | TRBV7-9 | 16 | TRBD2 | TGTGCCAGCAGCCCGCGGGGGGGGACTGCCAAAAACATTCAGTACTTC | CASSPRGGTAKNIQYF
TRBJ2-3 | - | TRBV6-1 | 13 | TRBD1 | TGTGCCAGCAGAGTACAGGGGGCCGATACGCAGTATTTT | CASRVQGADTQYF
TRBJ2-3 | - | TRBV10-1 | 14 | - | TGCGCCAGCAGTGATAATGACATGATGGATACGCAGTATTTT | CASSDNDMMDTQYF
TRBJ2-2 | - | TRBV5-1 | 15 | - | TGCGCCAGCAGCTTGACTGTGCGCGCGGCCGGGGAGCTGTTTTTT | CASSLTVRAAGELFF
TRBJ1-2 | - | TRBV27 | 14 | - | TGTGCCAGCAGTGCCAGGGTTTCTAACTATGGCTACACCTTC | CASSARVSNYGYTF
TRBJ2-7 | - | TRBV28 | 13 | - | TGTGCCAGCGGCCGCCCAGGGAACTACGAGCAGTACTTC | CASGRPGNYEQYF
TRBJ2-3 | - | TRBV7-2 | 13 | - | TGTGCCAGCAGCGACTTTCGAGGTGATACGCAGTATTTT | CASSDFRGDTQYF
TRBJ2-1 | - | TRBV7-2 | 14 | TRBD2 | TGTGCCAGCAGCAGGGGGGGTAGCGGGAGGGCCGGGTTCTTC | CASSRGGSGRAGFF
TRBJ1-2 | few | TRBV27 | 13 | - | TGTGCCAGCAGTTTGGCAGAGAACTATGGCTACACCTTC | CASSLAENYGYTF
TRBJ2-3 | - | TRBV7-8 | 15 | TRBD2 | TGTGCCAGCAGCCGCGGGAGGGACTCGAGGGATACGCAGTATTTT | CASSRGRDSRDTQYF
TRBJ1-2 | once | TRBV7-2 | 17 | TRBD1 | TGTGCCAGCAGCGTACGCTACACACGGGACAGTTTCTATGGCTACACCTTC | CASSVRYTRDSFYGYTF
TRBJ1-5 | once | TRBV9 | 14 | TRBD1 | TGTGCCAGCAGCCGGACAGGGGGCAATCAGCCCCAGCATTTT | CASSRTGGNQPQHF
TRBJ2-7 | - | TRBV6-6 | 15 | TRBD2 | TGTGCCAGTTACCCCGGGACTAGCGGGAGTGGCGAGCAGTACTTC | CASYPGTSGSGEQYF
TRBJ2-2 | once | TRBV4-3 | 13 | - | TGCGCCAGCAGCCAAGAGCTCACCGGGGAGCTGTTTTTT | CASSQELTGELFF
TRBJ2-2 | few | TRBV6-1 | 15 | - | TGTGCCAGCAGGGCGACAGCCACGAACACCGGGGAGCTGTTTTTT | CASRATATNTGELFF